The 17 T cell receptor beta chains given below trace back to one sample, sequenced in a study of blood T cell repertoires in COVID-19. Sequencing used immunoSEQ multiplex PCR; TCRdb keeps in-frame clones, though not all of them. The sample lists approximately 230,000 clones; roughly 90% were seen once. Sample: PBMCs or T cells enriched from blood (not recorded which). These receptors were obtained from a woman aged 25 to 39 with acute COVID-19.

This clone has a single count. The chain is built from TRBV28 and TRBJ2-7; a possible D gene is TRBD1 (6 bases). This CDR3 has 16 residues. Deletions cut 6 bases from V and 7 bases from J, with 25 bases between. CDR1 and CDR2 (germline): MDHEN, SYDVKM. The CDR3 region is CASRPSDRTAHLEQYF. The CDR3 DNA reads TGTGCCAGCAGACCCTCAGACAGGACTGCACACCTGGAGCAGTACTTC.

This clone was seen a few times. The CDR3 DNA reads as TGTGCCAGCAGTACTAGACTAGCGGGAGGGCCAGGGAATGAGCAGTTCTTC. Translating gives CASSTRLAGGPGNEQFF. The gene calls are TRBV28 and TRBJ2-1, with 14 bases lining up with TRBD2. CDR3 length equals 17 residues. The germline V gene encodes CDR1 MDHEN and CDR2 SYDVKM. V trimming: 5 bases; J trimming: 7 bases; junction bases outside the gene matches: 10. Using reference TRBV28 and TRBJ2-1 for the parts outside the CDR3, the full variable domain is DVKVTQSSRYLVKRTGEKVFLECVQDMDHENMFWYRQDPGLGLRLIYFSYDVKMKEKGDIPEGYSVSREKKERFSLILESASTNQTSMYLCASSTRLAGGPGNEQFFGPGTRLTVL.

The chain couples TRBV11-3 to TRBJ2-1, with TRBD2 matching 10 bases. V lost 5 bases to trimming and J lost 2 bases; unmatched junction nucleotides: 6. CDR1 and CDR2 (germline): SGHNT, YENEEA. This CDR3 spans 16 amino acids. The CDR3 loop reads CASSIASGSPYNEQFF. CDR3 bases: TGTGCCAGCAGCATAGCTAGCGGGAGTCCCTACAATGAGCAGTTCTTC.

This chain links TRBV5-1 with TRBJ2-5; D is unclear. Germline lookup yields CDR1 SGHRS and CDR2 YFSETQ. The CDR3 loop spans 14 amino acids. V dropped 0 bases and J dropped 4 bases, with 10 bases sitting between them. The CDR3 DNA reads as TGCGCCAGCAGCTTGGGAAGCGTGGGAGAGACCCAGTACTTC. This encodes CASSLGSVGETQYF.

J is TRBJ2-1 and V is TRBV11-2; possibly TRBD2 for D (7 bases). V lost 5 bases and J lost 9, with 23 bases in between. There are 16 residues in the CDR3. CDR1 is SGHAT and CDR2 is FQNNGV in the germline V gene. The CDR3 loop is CASSHPPGGPPPEQFF. CDR3 bases: TGTGCCAGCAGCCACCCACCCGGGGGGCCTCCCCCTGAGCAGTTCTTC.

Comments on this clone: The junction shows a germline mismatch at one end, possibly a read error. The rearrangement links TRBV25-1 to TRBJ2-1; 9 bases line up with TRBD2. Germline CDR1 MGHDK, CDR2 SYGVNS. CDR3 size: 11 residues. DNA for the CDR3: TGCAGAGCGGGAGGCCGTAATGAGCAGTTCTTC. The encoded protein is CRAGGRNEQFF.

For this clone: Sequence at one end of the junction differs from germline and may be a read error. The V gene is TRBV7-7, the J gene TRBJ2-5; TRBD2 aligns across 8 bases. Germline CDR1 and CDR2: SSHAT and FNYEAQ (reference sequence). This CDR3 spans 15 amino acids. This CDR3 is CASSATSGGKETQYF. CDR3 sequence (DNA): TGTGCTAGCAGCGCCACTAGCGGCGGAAAAGAGACCCAGTACTTC.

The rearrangement joins TRBV28 to TRBJ1-2; D is perhaps TRBD1 (5 bases). The V gene lost 3 bases and the J gene lost 4 bases, with 12 bases spanning the gap. Germline V gene sequence: CDR1 MDHEN, CDR2 SYDVKM. This CDR3 contains 14 residues. CDR3 in amino acids: CASSFRDSLYGYTF. The CDR3 DNA follows: TGTGCCAGCAGTTTCCGTGACAGCCTCTATGGCTACACCTTC.

The chain carries TRBV9 and TRBJ2-7; a possible D gene is TRBD1 (6 bases). Per the germline V gene, CDR1 is SGDLS and CDR2 is YYNGEE. V lost 0 bases and J lost 5, with 9 bases in between. The CDR3 is made up of 13 amino acids. CDR3 amino acids: CASSVAQGHEQYF. Here the CDR3 DNA reads TGTGCCAGCAGCGTAGCACAGGGACACGAGCAGTACTTC.

The chain is built from TRBV3-1 (or the pseudogene TRBV3-2) and TRBJ2-5, with D hard to call. The CDR3 is made up of 14 amino acids. Trimming shortened V by 4 bases and J by 0 bases, and 9 bases separated the two germline ends. Looked up from germline, CDR1 is LGHDT and CDR2 is YNNKEL (reference sequence). CDR3 coding DNA: TGTGCCAGCAGCCTTTGGGCAAACCAAGAGACCCAGTACTTC. Translated, it gives CASSLWANQETQYF.

This clone was counted once. The chain carries TRBV29-1 and TRBJ2-2; 8 bases match TRBD2. The CDR3 contains 14 residues. CDR1 is SQVTM, CDR2 ANQGSEA, per germline. V was pared by 4 bases and J by 5 bases, with 6 bases of the junction left unmatched. The CDR3 reads CSVGSGSGTGELFF. The CDR3 DNA follows: TGCAGCGTTGGAAGCGGGAGCGGGACCGGGGAGCTGTTTTTT.

The V call is TRBV6-5, the J call TRBJ1-1, with D possibly TRBD1 on 6 matching bases. Trimming stripped 2 bases from V and 4 bases from J, with 14 bases between. The CDR3 has 15 amino acids. The germline gives CDR1 MNHEY, CDR2 SVGAGI. The CDR3 is CASSYPGHRGTEAFF. The CDR3 DNA follows: TGTGCCAGCAGTTACCCGGGACATCGGGGCACTGAAGCTTTCTTT.

The chain joins TRBV7-2 to TRBJ1-6, with D uncertain. The germline V and J ends were trimmed by 2 bases and 2 bases, with 7 bases remaining between them. CDR3 length: 15 amino acids. Per germline, CDR1 SGHTA and CDR2 FQGNSA. This CDR3 is CASSLRDTYNSPLHF. The CDR3 nucleotides are TGTGCCAGCAGCTTAAGAGATACCTATAATTCACCCCTCCACTTT.

This rearrangement joins TRBV4-3 to TRBJ1-3, with 7 positions matching TRBD1. This CDR3 region has 15 residues. J was trimmed by 4 bases and V by 1 base; bases with no gene match: 4. CDR1 LGHNA and CDR2 YSLEER come from the germline V gene. The CDR3 reads CASSQVRGDGNTIYF. The DNA of the CDR3 is TGCGCCAGCAGCCAAGTCAGGGGGGACGGAAACACCATATATTTT.

The gene calls are TRBV21-1 and TRBJ1-2; the tabulated D call, TRBD1, remains unverified against the DNA. TRBV21-1 counts as a pseudogene. CDR3 length equals 15 residues. The CDR3, as DNA: TGTGCCAGCAGCAAACGACAGACAGGGGGCCGCGGCTACACCTTC. This translates into CASSKRQTGGRGYTF.

Concerning this clone: Germline is not matched at one junction end, which may reflect a read error. The V call is TRBV7-7, the J call TRBJ2-5; tentative D call: TRBD1 (5 bases). CDR1 SSHAT and CDR2 FNYEAQ come from the germline V gene (reference sequence). The CDR3 loop spans 15 amino acids. The CDR3 loop is CASSLDEVRGETQYF. The CDR3 bases are TGTGCTAGCAGCTTAGATGAAGTAAGGGGAGAGACCCAGTACTTC. The full variable domain, completed using reference TRBV7-7 and TRBJ2-5, is GAGVSQSPRYKVTKRGQDVTLRCDPISSHATLYWYQQALGQGPEFLTYFNYEAQPDKSGLPSDRFSAERPEGSISTLTIQRTEQRDSAMYRCASSLDEVRGETQYFGPGTRLLVL.

This rearrangement joins TRBV6-2 or TRBV6-3 to TRBJ2-1; D is perhaps TRBD1 (5 bases). V lost 3 bases, J lost 10 bases, and 10 bases lay in between. Germline assignment: CDR1 MNHEY and CDR2 SVGEGT. The CDR3 length is 12 residues. The CDR3 loop is CASSYFQGEQFF. Here the CDR3 DNA reads TGTGCCAGCAGTTATTTTCAGGGAGAGCAGTTCTTC.